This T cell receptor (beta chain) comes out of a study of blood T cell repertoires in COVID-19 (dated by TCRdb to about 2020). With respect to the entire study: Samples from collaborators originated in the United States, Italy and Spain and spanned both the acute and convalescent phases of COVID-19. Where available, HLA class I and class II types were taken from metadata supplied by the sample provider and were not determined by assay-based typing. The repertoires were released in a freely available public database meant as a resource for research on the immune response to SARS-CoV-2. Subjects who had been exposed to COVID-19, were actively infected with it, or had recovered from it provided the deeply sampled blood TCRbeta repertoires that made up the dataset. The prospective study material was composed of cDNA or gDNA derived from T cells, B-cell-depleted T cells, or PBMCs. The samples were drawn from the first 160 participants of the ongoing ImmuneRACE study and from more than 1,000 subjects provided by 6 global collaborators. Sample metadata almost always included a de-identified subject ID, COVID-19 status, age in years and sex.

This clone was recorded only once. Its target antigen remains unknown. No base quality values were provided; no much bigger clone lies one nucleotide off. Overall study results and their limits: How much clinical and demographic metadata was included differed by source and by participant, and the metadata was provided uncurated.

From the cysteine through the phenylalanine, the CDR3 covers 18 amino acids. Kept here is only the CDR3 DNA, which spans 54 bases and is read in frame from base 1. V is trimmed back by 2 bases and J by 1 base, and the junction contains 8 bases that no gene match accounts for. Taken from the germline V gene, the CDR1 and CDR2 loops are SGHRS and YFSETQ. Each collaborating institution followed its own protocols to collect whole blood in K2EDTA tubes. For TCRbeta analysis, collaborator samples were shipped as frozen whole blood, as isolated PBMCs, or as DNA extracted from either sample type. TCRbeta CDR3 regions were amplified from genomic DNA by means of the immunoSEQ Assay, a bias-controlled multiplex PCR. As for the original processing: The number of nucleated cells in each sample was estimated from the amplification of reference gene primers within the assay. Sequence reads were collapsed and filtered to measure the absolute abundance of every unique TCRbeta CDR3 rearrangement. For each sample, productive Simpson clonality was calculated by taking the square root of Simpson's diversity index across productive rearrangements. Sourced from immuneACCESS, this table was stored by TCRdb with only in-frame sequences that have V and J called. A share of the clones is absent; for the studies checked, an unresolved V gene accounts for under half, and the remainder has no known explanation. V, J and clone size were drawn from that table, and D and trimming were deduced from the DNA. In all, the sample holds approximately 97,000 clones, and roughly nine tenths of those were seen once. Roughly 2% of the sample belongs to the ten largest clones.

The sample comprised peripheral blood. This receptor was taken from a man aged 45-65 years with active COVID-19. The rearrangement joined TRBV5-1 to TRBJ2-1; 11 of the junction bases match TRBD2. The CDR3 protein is CASSLLAGAPSSYNEQFF. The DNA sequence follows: TGCGCCAGCAGCTTACTAGCGGGGGCCCCCAGTTCCTACAATGAGCAGTTCTTC. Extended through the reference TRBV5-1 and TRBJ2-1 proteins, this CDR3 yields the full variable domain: KAGVTQTPRYLIKTRGQQVTLSCSPISGHRSVSWYQQTPGQGLQFLFEYFSETQRNKGNFPGRFSGRQFSNSRSEMNVSTLELGDSALYLCASSLLAGAPSSYNEQFFGPGTRLTVL.